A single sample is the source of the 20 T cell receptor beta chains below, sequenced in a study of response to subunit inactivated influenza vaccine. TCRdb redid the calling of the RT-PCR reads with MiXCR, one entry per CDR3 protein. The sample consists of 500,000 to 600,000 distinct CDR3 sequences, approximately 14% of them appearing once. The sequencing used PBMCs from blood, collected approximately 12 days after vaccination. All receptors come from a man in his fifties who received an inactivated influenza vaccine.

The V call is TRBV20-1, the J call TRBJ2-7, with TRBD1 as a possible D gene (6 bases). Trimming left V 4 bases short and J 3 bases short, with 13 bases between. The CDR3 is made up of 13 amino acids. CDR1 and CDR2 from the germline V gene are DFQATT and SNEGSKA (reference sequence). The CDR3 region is CSAIKDRSYEQYF. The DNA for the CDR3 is TGCAGTGCTATTAAAGACAGGAGCTACGAGCAGTACTTC.

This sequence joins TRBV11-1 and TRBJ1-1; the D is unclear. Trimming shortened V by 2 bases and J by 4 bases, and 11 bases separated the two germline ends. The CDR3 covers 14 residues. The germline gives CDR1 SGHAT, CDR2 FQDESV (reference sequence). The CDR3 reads CASSLSTGITEAFF. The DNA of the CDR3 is TGTGCCAGCAGCTTATCGACGGGGATCACTGAAGCTTTCTTT.

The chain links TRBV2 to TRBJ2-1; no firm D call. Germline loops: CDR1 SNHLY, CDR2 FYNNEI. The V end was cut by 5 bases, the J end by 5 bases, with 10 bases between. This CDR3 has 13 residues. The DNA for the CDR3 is TGTGCCAGCAGTATGAGTCAGGACAATGAGCAGTTCTTC. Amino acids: CASSMSQDNEQFF.

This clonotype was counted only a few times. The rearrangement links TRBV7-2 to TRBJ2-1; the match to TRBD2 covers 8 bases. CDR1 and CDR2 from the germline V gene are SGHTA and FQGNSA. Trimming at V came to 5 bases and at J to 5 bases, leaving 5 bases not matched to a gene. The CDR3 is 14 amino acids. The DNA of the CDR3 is TGTGCCAGCAGCACTGTAGCGGGAAACAATGAGCAGTTCTTC. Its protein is CASSTVAGNNEQFF.

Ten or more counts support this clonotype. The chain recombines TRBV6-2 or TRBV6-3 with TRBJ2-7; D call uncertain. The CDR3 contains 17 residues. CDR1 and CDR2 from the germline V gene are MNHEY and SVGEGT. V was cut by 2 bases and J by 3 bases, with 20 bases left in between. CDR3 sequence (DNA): TGTGCCAGCAGTTACCCTCCATGGCGAACTAAAATCTACGAGCAGTACTTC. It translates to CASSYPPWRTKIYEQYF.

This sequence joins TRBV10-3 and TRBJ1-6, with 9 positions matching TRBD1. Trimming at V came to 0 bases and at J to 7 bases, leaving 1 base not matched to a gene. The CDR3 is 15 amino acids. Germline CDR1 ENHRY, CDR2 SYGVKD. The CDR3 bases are TGTGCCATCAGTGAGTCGGGGACAGGGAATTCACCCCTCCACTTT. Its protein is CAISESGTGNSPLHF.

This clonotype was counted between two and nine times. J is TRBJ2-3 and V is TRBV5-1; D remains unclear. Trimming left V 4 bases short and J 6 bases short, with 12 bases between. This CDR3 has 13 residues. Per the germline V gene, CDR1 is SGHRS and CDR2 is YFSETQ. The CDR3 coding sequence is TGCGCCAGCAGCCCGGACCTCCATGATACGCAGTATTTT. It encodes CASSPDLHDTQYF.

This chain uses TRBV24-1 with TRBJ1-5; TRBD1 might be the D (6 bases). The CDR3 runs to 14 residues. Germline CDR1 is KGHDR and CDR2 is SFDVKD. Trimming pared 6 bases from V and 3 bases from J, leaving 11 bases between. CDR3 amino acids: CATSTDRPNQPQHF. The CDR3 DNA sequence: TGTGCCACCAGTACGGACAGACCCAATCAGCCCCAGCATTTT.

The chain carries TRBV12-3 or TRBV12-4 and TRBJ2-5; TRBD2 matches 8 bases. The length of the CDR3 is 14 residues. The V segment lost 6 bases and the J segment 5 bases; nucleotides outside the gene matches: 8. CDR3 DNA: TGTGCCAGCAGCCTAATAGCGGGGATGGAGACCCAGTACTTC. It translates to CASSLIAGMETQYF.

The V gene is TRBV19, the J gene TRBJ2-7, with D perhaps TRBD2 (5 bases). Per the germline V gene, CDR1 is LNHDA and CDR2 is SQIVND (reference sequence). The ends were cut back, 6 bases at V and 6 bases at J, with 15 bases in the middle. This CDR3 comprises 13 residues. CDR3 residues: CASRRVADTEQYF. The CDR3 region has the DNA TGTGCCAGTAGGCGGGTGGCAGACACCGAGCAGTACTTC.

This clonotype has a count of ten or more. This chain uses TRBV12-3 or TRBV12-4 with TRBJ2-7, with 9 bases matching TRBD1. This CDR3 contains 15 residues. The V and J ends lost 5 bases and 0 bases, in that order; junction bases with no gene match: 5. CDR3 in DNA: TGTGCCAGCAGTGACCGGGACAGGGCCTCCTACGAGCAGTACTTC. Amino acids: CASSDRDRASYEQYF.

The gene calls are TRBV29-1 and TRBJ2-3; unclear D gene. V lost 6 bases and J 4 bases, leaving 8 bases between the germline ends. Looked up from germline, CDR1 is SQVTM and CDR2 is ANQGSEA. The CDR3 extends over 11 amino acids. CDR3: CSVRASDTQYF. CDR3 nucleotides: TGCAGCGTCCGGGCCTCAGATACGCAGTATTTT.

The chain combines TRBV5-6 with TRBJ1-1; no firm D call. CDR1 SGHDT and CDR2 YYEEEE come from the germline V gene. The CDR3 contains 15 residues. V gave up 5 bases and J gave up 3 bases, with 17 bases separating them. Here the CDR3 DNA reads TGTGCCAGCAGGGGAGCCGTCCGGGTGGACACTGAAGCTTTCTTT. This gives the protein CASRGAVRVDTEAFF.

The CDR3 DNA sequence: TGTGCCAGCAGTTACTCGCCGGTTCTCCAGCCCCAGCATTTT. Amino acids: CASSYSPVLQPQHF. J is TRBJ1-5 and V is TRBV6-5, with D uncertain. Germline V gene lookup returns CDR1 MNHEY and CDR2 SVGAGI. V was cut by 0 bases and J by 7 bases, with 10 bases left in between. This CDR3 has 14 amino acids.

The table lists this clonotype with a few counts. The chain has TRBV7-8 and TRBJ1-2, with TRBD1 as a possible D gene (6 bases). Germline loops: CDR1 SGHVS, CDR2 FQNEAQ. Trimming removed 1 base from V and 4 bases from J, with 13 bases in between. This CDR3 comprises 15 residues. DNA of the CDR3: TGTGCCAGCAGCTTAGAGGCGAGGGGGTCCTATGGCTACACCTTC. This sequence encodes CASSLEARGSYGYTF.

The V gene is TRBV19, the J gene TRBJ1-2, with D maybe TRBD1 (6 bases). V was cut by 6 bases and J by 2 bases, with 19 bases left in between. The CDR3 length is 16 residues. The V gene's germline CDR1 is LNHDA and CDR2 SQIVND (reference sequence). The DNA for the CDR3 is TGTGCCAGTAGGGCCCCAGACGGGACAAGGAACTATGGCTACACCTTC. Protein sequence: CASRAPDGTRNYGYTF.

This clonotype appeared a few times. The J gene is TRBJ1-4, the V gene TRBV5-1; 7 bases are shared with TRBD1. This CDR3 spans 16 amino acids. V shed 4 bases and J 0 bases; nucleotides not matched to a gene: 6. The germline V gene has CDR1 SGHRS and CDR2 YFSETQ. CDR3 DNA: TGCGCCAGCAGCCTTCGACAGGGAACAACTAATGAAAAACTGTTTTTT. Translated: CASSLRQGTTNEKLFF. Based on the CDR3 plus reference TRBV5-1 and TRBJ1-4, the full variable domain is KAGVTQTPRYLIKTRGQQVTLSCSPISGHRSVSWYQQTPGQGLQFLFEYFSETQRNKGNFPGRFSGRQFSNSRSEMNVSTLELGDSALYLCASSLRQGTTNEKLFFGSGTQLSVL.

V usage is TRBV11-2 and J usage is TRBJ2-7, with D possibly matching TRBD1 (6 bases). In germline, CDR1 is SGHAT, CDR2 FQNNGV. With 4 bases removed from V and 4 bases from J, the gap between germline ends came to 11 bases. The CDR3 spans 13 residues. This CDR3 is CASSSETGYEQYF. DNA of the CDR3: TGTGCCAGCAGCTCAGAGACAGGTTACGAGCAGTACTTC. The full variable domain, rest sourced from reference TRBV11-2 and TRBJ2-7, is EAGVAQSPRYKIIEKRQSVAFWCNPISGHATLYWYQQILGQGPKLLIQFQNNGVVDDSQLPKDRFSAERLKGVDSTLKIQPAKLEDSAVYLCASSSETGYEQYFGPGTRLTVT.

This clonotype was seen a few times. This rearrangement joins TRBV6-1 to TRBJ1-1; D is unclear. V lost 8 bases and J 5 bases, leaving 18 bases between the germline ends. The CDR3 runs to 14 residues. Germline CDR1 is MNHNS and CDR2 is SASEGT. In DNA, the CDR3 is TGTGCCAGCGGATCGAACACAGTAGGGACTGAAGCTTTCTTT. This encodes CASGSNTVGTEAFF.

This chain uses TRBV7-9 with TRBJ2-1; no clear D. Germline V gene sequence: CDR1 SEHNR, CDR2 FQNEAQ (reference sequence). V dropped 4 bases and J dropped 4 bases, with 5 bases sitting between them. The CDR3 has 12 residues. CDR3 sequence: CASSSQYNEQFF. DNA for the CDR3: TGTGCCAGCAGCTCACAGTACAATGAGCAGTTCTTC.